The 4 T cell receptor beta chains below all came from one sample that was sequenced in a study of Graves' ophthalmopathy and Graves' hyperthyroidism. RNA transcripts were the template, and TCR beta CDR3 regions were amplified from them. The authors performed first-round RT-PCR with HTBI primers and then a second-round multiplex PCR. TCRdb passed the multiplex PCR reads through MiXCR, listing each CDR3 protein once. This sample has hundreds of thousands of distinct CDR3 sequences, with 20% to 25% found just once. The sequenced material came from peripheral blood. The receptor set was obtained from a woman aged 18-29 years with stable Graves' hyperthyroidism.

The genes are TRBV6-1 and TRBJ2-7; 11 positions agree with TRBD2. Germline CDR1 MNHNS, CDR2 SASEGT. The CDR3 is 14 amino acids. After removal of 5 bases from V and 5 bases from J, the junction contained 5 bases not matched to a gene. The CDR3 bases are TGTGCCAGCAGTCAGACTAGCGGGGACCACGAGCAGTACTTC. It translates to CASSQTSGDHEQYF.

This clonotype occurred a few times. The CDR3 protein is CASSSLQGRNTEAFF. DNA of the CDR3: TGCGCCAGCAGCTCCCTACAGGGGAGGAACACTGAAGCTTTCTTT. The chain employs TRBV5-1 and TRBJ1-1, with TRBD1 identical over 7 bases. The CDR3 has 15 residues. Germline-derived CDR1 and CDR2 are SGHRS and YFSETQ. After removal of 3 bases from V and 1 base from J, the junction contained 6 bases not matched to a gene.

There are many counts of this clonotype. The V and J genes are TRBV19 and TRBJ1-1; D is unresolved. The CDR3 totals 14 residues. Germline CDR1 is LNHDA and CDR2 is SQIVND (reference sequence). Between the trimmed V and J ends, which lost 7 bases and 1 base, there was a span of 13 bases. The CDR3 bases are TGTGCCAGTAAAGTGTTACAGTCGAACACTGAAGCTTTCTTT. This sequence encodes CASKVLQSNTEAFF.

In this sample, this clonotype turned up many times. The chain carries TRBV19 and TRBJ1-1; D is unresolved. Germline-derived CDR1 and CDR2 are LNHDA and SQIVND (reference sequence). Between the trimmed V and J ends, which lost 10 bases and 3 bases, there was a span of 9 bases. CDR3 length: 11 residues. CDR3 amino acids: CAITTDTEAFF. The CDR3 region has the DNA TGTGCCATTACGACGGACACTGAAGCTTTCTTT.